This passage covers 16 T cell receptor beta chains from one sample sequenced in a study of OX40 agonist ivuxolimab in advanced cancers. Method: immunoSEQ multiplex PCR; TCRdb's copy keeps in-frame clones and lacks some. The table has 60,000 to 85,000 clones, over 85% seen once. The specimen comprised CD4+ or CD8+ T cells sorted from blood, sampled in a trial of the OX40 agonist ivuxolimab. The receptors stem from an adult with an advanced solid tumor such as melanoma, head and neck, liver or kidney cancer.

The chain has TRBV27 and TRBJ1-6, with a tentative D call TRBD1 (5 bases). V lost 2 bases, J lost 10 bases, and 12 bases lay in between. The CDR3 has 14 residues. Germline V gene lookup returns CDR1 MNHEY and CDR2 SMNVEV (reference sequence). The CDR3 here is CASSLDSKASPLHF. The CDR3 nucleotides are TGTGCCAGCAGTTTAGACAGTAAGGCATCACCCCTCCACTTT.

V usage is TRBV30 and J usage is TRBJ1-1; possible D gene TRBD1, 5 bases. The CDR3 is made up of 13 amino acids. Deletions cut 4 bases from V and 1 base from J, with 10 bases between. Germline CDR1 GTSNPN, CDR2 SVGIG (reference sequence). The CDR3 here is CAWTRGGNTEAFF. The CDR3 coding sequence is TGTGCCTGGACCCGGGGGGGGAACACTGAAGCTTTCTTT.

This chain links TRBV7-6 with TRBJ1-2; 7 bases are shared with TRBD1. Germline V gene lookup returns CDR1 SGHVS and CDR2 FNYEAQ. Losses at the gene ends were 5 bases for V and 6 bases for J; bases not matched to a gene: 18. The CDR3 extends over 17 amino acids. The CDR3 sequence is CASSPFGTASDKDGYTF. CDR3 nucleotides: TGTGCCAGCAGCCCTTTCGGGACAGCTTCCGATAAGGATGGCTACACCTTC.

The chain couples TRBV4-3 to TRBJ1-3; 9 positions agree with TRBD1. Per germline, CDR1 LGHNA and CDR2 YSLEER. Unmatched junction bases numbered 5, after V lost 4 bases and J lost 4 bases. This CDR3 comprises 15 residues. The CDR3 nucleotides read TGCGCCAGCAGCCTGGACAGGGGTACGGGAAACACCATATATTTT. Encoded protein: CASSLDRGTGNTIYF.

The chain combines TRBV2 with TRBJ2-3, with 9 positions matching TRBD2. The germline V gene encodes CDR1 SNHLY and CDR2 FYNNEI. This CDR3 has 14 amino acids. V dropped 5 bases and J dropped 3; count of bases not matched to a gene: 3. The CDR3 reads CASSRGGGTDTQYF. CDR3 sequence (DNA): TGTGCCAGCAGTCGCGGGGGGGGGACAGATACGCAGTATTTT.

The V and J genes are TRBV2 and TRBJ2-7; D gene unclear. The V end lost 2 bases, the J end lost 4 bases, and 6 bases lay between the germline ends. The CDR3 consists of 12 residues. Germline values: CDR1 SNHLY, CDR2 FYNNEI. Here the CDR3 reads CASSEKRYEQYF. As DNA, the CDR3 is TGTGCCAGCAGTGAAAAAAGGTACGAGCAGTACTTC. Together with reference TRBV2 and TRBJ2-7, the CDR3 gives the full variable domain: EPEVTQTPSHQVTQMGQEVILRCVPISNHLYFYWYRQILGQKVEFLVSFYNNEISEKSEIFDDQFSVERPDGSNFTLKIRSTKLEDSAMYFCASSEKRYEQYFGPGTRLTVT.

The chain couples TRBV15 to TRBJ1-1; D not resolved. Germline CDR1 LNHNV, CDR2 YYDKDF (reference sequence). V lost 1 base, J lost 5 bases, and 11 bases lay in between. This CDR3 contains 14 residues. The CDR3 sequence: CATSRAKGWTEAFF. The CDR3 DNA sequence: TGTGCCACCAGCAGAGCGAAGGGTTGGACTGAAGCTTTCTTT.

The J gene is TRBJ2-3, the V gene TRBV5-1; D is unresolved. Germline values: CDR1 SGHRS, CDR2 YFSETQ. Between the trimmed V and J ends, which lost 4 bases and 2 bases, there was a span of 5 bases. The CDR3 has 12 amino acids. CDR3 protein: CASSHNTDTQYF. In DNA form, the CDR3 reads TGCGCCAGCAGCCATAACACAGATACGCAGTATTTT.

This rearrangement joins TRBV5-4 to TRBJ2-7, with D possibly TRBD1 on 6 matching bases. Trimming cost V 4 bases and J 0 bases, with 14 bases left between them. CDR1 is SGHNT and CDR2 is YYREEE in the germline V gene (reference sequence). The CDR3 sequence is 15 residues long. The CDR3 loop is CASSVVGGFSYEQYF. The CDR3 DNA sequence: TGTGCCAGCAGCGTTGTAGGGGGTTTCTCCTACGAGCAGTACTTC.

This clone has a handful of counts. This rearrangement joins TRBV19 to TRBJ1-6, with TRBD1 matching over 9 bases. The CDR3 spans 14 residues. CDR1 is LNHDA, CDR2 SQIVND, per germline (reference sequence). V was pared by 6 bases and J by 9 bases, with 6 bases of the junction left unmatched. The CDR3 DNA reads as TGTGCCAGTAGCTTACAGGGGGCAGGTTCACCCCTCCACTTT. This codes for CASSLQGAGSPLHF. The variable domain in full, with the rest retrieved from reference TRBV19 and TRBJ1-6, is DGGITQSPKYLFRKEGQNVTLSCEQNLNHDAMYWYRQDPGQGLRLIYYSQIVNDFQKGDIAEGYSVSREKKESFPLTVTSAQKNPTAFYLCASSLQGAGSPLHFGNGTRLTVT.

The genes are TRBV4-3 and TRBJ1-3; D perhaps matches TRBD1 (5 bases). Germline V lookup: CDR1 LGHNA, CDR2 YSLEER. The CDR3 sequence is 15 residues long. V was clipped by 3 bases and J by 0 bases, with 9 bases between them. For the CDR3, the DNA is TGCGCCAGCAGCCATGGGGCCGGCTCTGGAAACACCATATATTTT. Residues: CASSHGAGSGNTIYF.

This clone was seen just once. The chain uses TRBV13 and TRBJ1-2; the D is unclear. This CDR3 has 13 amino acids. The V gene's germline CDR1 is PRHDT and CDR2 FYEKMQ (reference sequence). Trimming removed 3 bases at V and 3 bases at J, with 8 bases between. The CDR3 DNA reads TGTGCCAGCAGCTTGGGCCAGTACTATGGCTACACCTTC. Its translation: CASSLGQYYGYTF.

The V call is TRBV27, the J call TRBJ1-1, with unresolved D. Germline V gives CDR1 MNHEY, CDR2 SMNVEV (reference sequence). This CDR3 has 13 residues. V lost 2 bases and J 1 base, leaving 5 bases between the germline ends. CDR3 DNA: TGTGCCAGCAGTTTAGCTCGGAACACTGAAGCTTTCTTT. Translated: CASSLARNTEAFF.

The chain combines TRBV7-2 with TRBJ2-1; 12 positions agree with TRBD2. Trimming removed 0 bases from V and 2 bases from J; junction bases left unmatched: 5. CDR3 length equals 18 residues. Germline lookup yields CDR1 SGHTA and CDR2 FQGNSA. In nucleotides, the CDR3 is TGTGCCAGCAGCTTAGCGTACACTAGCGGGGGGCCCTACAATGAGCAGTTCTTC. Protein sequence: CASSLAYTSGGPYNEQFF.

In its sample, this clone was seen once. This rearrangement joins TRBV19 to TRBJ2-7; 7 bases are shared with TRBD1. The junction had 6 bases not matched to a gene; V was cut back by 5 bases and J by 2 bases. CDR1 is LNHDA, CDR2 SQIVND, per germline (reference sequence). This CDR3 has 14 residues. The DNA of the CDR3 is TGTGCCAGTAGTCTAGGGGACAGCCCCTACGAGCAGTACTTC. Protein: CASSLGDSPYEQYF. Based on the CDR3 plus reference TRBV19 and TRBJ2-7, the full variable domain is DGGITQSPKYLFRKEGQNVTLSCEQNLNHDAMYWYRQDPGQGLRLIYYSQIVNDFQKGDIAEGYSVSREKKESFPLTVTSAQKNPTAFYLCASSLGDSPYEQYFGPGTRLTVT.

The sample holds one count of this clone. The V and J genes are TRBV27 and TRBJ1-2, with D tentatively TRBD1 (5 bases). The V gene lost 4 bases and the J gene lost 6 bases, with 15 bases spanning the gap. Germline loops: CDR1 MNHEY, CDR2 SMNVEV (reference sequence). The CDR3 extends over 14 amino acids. The DNA of the CDR3 is TGTGCCAGCAGTTGGGGGACGGCTGGTGATGGCTACACCTTC. Translation: CASSWGTAGDGYTF.